Shown below are 8 T cell receptor beta chains from a single sample sequenced in a study of CD8+CD57+ T cells in acquired aplastic anemia. Only patients with CD8+CD57+ cell expansion on flow cytometry were chosen for sequencing. Genomic DNA served as template for TCR beta VDJ and CDR3 profiling. TCRdb redid the calling of the reads with MiXCR, one entry per CDR3 protein. The sample yields approximately 260,000 distinct CDR3 sequences, 70% to 85% seen once. Sequencing was carried out using sorted CD4+, CD8+, or CD8+CD57+ T cells (not recorded which) from PBMCs. The receptors derive from a human donor with aplastic anemia.

This chain connects TRBV29-1 to TRBJ2-3, with 8 positions matching TRBD2. This CDR3 is built from 12 residues. V gave up 8 bases and J gave up 6 bases; unmatched junction bases: 7. Per germline, CDR1 SQVTM and CDR2 ANQGSEA. The CDR3 loop is CSWAGGPDTQYF. Written as DNA, the CDR3 is TGCAGCTGGGCGGGAGGCCCCGATACGCAGTATTTT.

The V call is TRBV7-3, the J call TRBJ1-6, with a tentative D call TRBD1 (5 bases). CDR3 size: 16 residues. Trimming removed 5 bases at V and 16 bases at J, with 27 bases between. From germline, CDR1 is SGHTA and CDR2 FQGTGA. The CDR3 DNA follows: TGTGCCAGCAGCCTCAGCGGGGGGGGGATTGATGAGCAGCTCCACTTT. Translated: CASSLSGGGIDEQLHF.

Points on this clonotype: One junction end does not reproduce the germline sequence, and a read error may be involved. The CDR3 is CASSEGGTGDTEDF. The CDR3 bases are TGTGCCAGCAGCGAAGGGGGGACAGGGGACACTGAAGACTTC. The chain combines TRBV9 with TRBJ2-5; 10 bases fit TRBD1. Germline CDR1 is SGDLS and CDR2 is YYNGEE. This CDR3 has 14 residues.

Comments on this clonotype: This is likely a read error, given that the CDR3 carries no conserved phenylalanine or tryptophan at its end. No DNA is shown, since the ends of the CDR3 on it are uncertain; the CDR3 is the one TCRdb lists. V gene TRBV2 combines with J gene TRBJ1-1; the table's TRBD1 call for D was not verified on the DNA. Germline V gene lookup returns CDR1 SNHLY and CDR2 FYNNEI. The CDR3 is 14 amino acids in total, end residues counted. The CDR3 region is CASRADGNYNELFL.

A few counts support this clonotype. Sequence at one end of the junction differs from germline and may be a read error. The chain combines TRBV2 with TRBJ2-6, with D maybe TRBD2 (6 bases). This CDR3 comprises 12 residues. Looked up from germline, CDR1 is SNHLY and CDR2 is FYNNEI. The CDR3 protein is CASGDGGNVLTF. CDR3 DNA: TGTGCCAGCGGGGACGGGGGCAACGTCCTGACTTTC.

As for this clonotype: At one of its ends the junction is not consistent with the germline gene, which may arise from a read error. The V and J genes are TRBV7-9 and TRBJ2-1; D may match TRBD1 or TRBD2 (5 bases each). Germline V gives CDR1 SEHNR, CDR2 FQNEAQ (reference sequence). The CDR3 contains 12 residues. For the CDR3, the DNA is TGTGCCAGCAGCGCCGGGAAAACGGGGCAGTTCTTT. As protein: CASSAGKTGQFF.

V is TRBV20-1 and J is TRBJ2-5, with 9 bases that match TRBD1. Germline loops: CDR1 DFQATT, CDR2 SNEGSKA (reference sequence). V lost 4 bases and J lost 1; bases outside the gene matches: 4. CDR3 size: 14 residues. CDR3 protein: CSATEGQGQETQYF. The CDR3, as DNA: TGCAGTGCTACCGAGGGACAGGGCCAAGAGACCCAGTACTTC.

This clonotype appeared a few times. V is TRBV13 and J is TRBJ2-5, with a tentative D call TRBD2 (7 bases). Germline CDR1 reads PRHDT; CDR2 reads FYEKMQ (reference sequence). There are 12 residues in the CDR3. Trimming shortened V by 5 bases and J by 5 bases, and 9 bases separated the two germline ends. CDR3 loop: CASSAGAETQYF. CDR3 DNA sequence: TGTGCCAGCAGCGCGGGGGCGGAGACCCAGTACTTC.